This paragraph covers one T cell receptor (beta chain) sequence. The sample is drawn from a study of technical replicates of blood from several donors. V was clipped by 6 bases and J by 8 bases; unmatched bases: 12. This CDR3 spans 16 amino acids. The germline V gene has CDR1 MGHRA and CDR2 YSYEKL. Profiled with immunoSEQ multiplex PCR; TCRdb holds only in-frame clones, not every one. This repertoire shows approximately 75,000 clones, around 97% found once; its top ten account for about 0.17%. Material for sequencing was T cells isolated from PBMCs. The J gene is TRBJ1-6, the V gene TRBV4-1; TRBD1 agrees at 8 bases. The clonotype originates from a human donor in good health. The CDR3 protein is CASSQHGTGADSPLHF. CDR3 bases: TGCGCCAGCAGTCAACACGGGACAGGAGCTGATTCACCCCTCCACTTT.